The next 26 T cell receptor beta chains were all read from a single sample in a study of siplizumab effects on memory and regulatory T cells (dated 2019 in TCRdb). For 6 days, cells in the mixed lymphocyte reaction were kept in coculture at 37 degrees C. Library method: the immunoSEQ multiplex PCR assay. TCRdb stores this immuneACCESS table with in-frame sequences only. Part of the clones is absent; in the studies checked, under half of the shortfall reflects unresolved V genes, and no reason is known for the rest. The sample includes approximately 20,000 clones, with around 40% observed a single time. The ten largest clones capture about 5.7% of the sample. Which antigens these TCRs recognize remains unknown. Material for sequencing was CFSE-low (dividing) CD4+ T cells sorted from an allogeneic mixed lymphocyte reaction. The receptors come from a human donor in good health; the cells came from an allogeneic mixed lymphocyte reaction. Some clones in this sample may be carry-over from other donors' samples.

By its share, this clone is medium-sized (0.01 to 0.1%). CDR3 sequence reads: CASSLDAGYSNQPQHF. The CDR3 DNA reads as TGTGCCAGCAGCTTAGATGCAGGGTATAGCAATCAGCCCCAGCATTTT. The V call is TRBV7-9, the J call TRBJ1-5; the D gene is possibly TRBD1 (5 bases). This CDR3 is built from 16 residues. CDR1 and CDR2 (germline): SEHNR, FQNEAQ (reference sequence). V gave up 1 base and J gave up 0 bases, with 10 bases separating them. The full variable domain, in which reference TRBV7-9 and TRBJ1-5 provide the parts outside the CDR3, is DTGVSQNPRHKITKRGQNVTFRCDPISEHNRLYWYRQTLGQGPEFLTYFQNEAQLEKSRLLSDRFSAERPKGSFSTLEIQRTEQGDSAMYLCASSLDAGYSNQPQHFGDGTRLSIL.

This clone is medium-sized (0.01 to 0.1%) within its sample. V usage is TRBV5-1 and J usage is TRBJ1-1; D not certain. The CDR3 extends over 14 amino acids. The germline CDR1 and CDR2 sequences are SGHRS and YFSETQ. Trimming stripped 2 bases from V and 1 base from J, with 9 bases between. The CDR3: CASSFGWGNTEAFF. The CDR3 DNA reads as TGCGCCAGCAGCTTTGGATGGGGGAACACTGAAGCTTTCTTT.

This clone was counted only a few times. This chain uses TRBV6-5 with TRBJ1-2; D is perhaps TRBD1 (5 bases). V was pared by 5 bases and J by 10 bases, with 23 bases between. CDR3 length: 15 residues. The germline V gene encodes CDR1 MNHEY and CDR2 SVGAGI. The CDR3 region is CASSTSLGPLDSYTF. CDR3 DNA: TGTGCCAGCAGTACCTCACTGGGACCCCTCGATTCCTACACCTTC.

V and J are TRBV5-1 and TRBJ2-3; the match to TRBD2 covers 7 bases. The germline V gene encodes CDR1 SGHRS and CDR2 YFSETQ. There are 15 residues in the CDR3. V was clipped by 0 bases and J by 2 bases; unmatched bases: 3. CDR3 residues: CASSLGGSPTDTQYF. CDR3 in DNA: TGCGCCAGCAGCTTGGGCGGGAGCCCCACAGATACGCAGTATTTT.

In this sample, this clone turned up once. V and J are TRBV10-3 and TRBJ1-3; D unresolved. The V gene lost 6 bases and the J gene lost 0 bases, with 9 bases spanning the gap. Per germline, CDR1 ENHRY and CDR2 SYGVKD. This CDR3 is built from 14 residues. CDR3 loop: CAIRQDTSGNTIYF. Written as DNA, the CDR3 is TGTGCCATCAGACAAGACACCTCTGGAAACACCATATATTTT.

This chain's CDR3 is CASSFPDGGQPQHF. The CDR3 DNA reads TGTGCCAGCAGTTTCCCGGACGGGGGGCAGCCCCAGCATTTT. The rearrangement uses TRBV6-5 and TRBJ1-5; a possible D gene is TRBD1 (5 bases). This CDR3 comprises 14 residues. CDR1 and CDR2 from the germline V gene are MNHEY and SVGAGI. The V end was cut by 4 bases, the J end by 7 bases, with 14 bases between.

This clone has a handful of counts. J is TRBJ1-1 and V is TRBV5-1; D is uncertain. Per the germline V gene, CDR1 is SGHRS and CDR2 is YFSETQ. The CDR3 is 12 amino acids. Trimming took off 0 bases at V and 4 bases at J, with 4 bases between the two ends. The CDR3: CASSLVSTEAFF. The CDR3 DNA is TGCGCCAGCAGCTTGGTTTCCACTGAAGCTTTCTTT.

CDR3 region: CASSLRQNSYNEQFF. The CDR3 DNA reads as TGTGCCAGCAGCTTACGACAGAACTCCTACAATGAGCAGTTCTTC. The chain recombines TRBV5-8 with TRBJ2-1, with a weak D call TRBD1 (5 bases). This CDR3 is 15 amino acids long. V lost 2 bases, J lost 0 bases, and 9 bases lay in between. Germline lookup yields CDR1 SGHTS and CDR2 YDEGEE.

The rearrangement joins TRBV5-5 to TRBJ1-6, with 7 nucleotides matching TRBD1. From germline, CDR1 is SGHKS and CDR2 YYEKEE (reference sequence). This CDR3 is built from 15 residues. Losses at the gene ends were 4 bases for V and 6 bases for J; bases not matched to a gene: 7. The chain's CDR3 is CASSRATGPNSPLHF. CDR3 DNA: TGTGCCAGCAGCCGCGCGACAGGGCCTAATTCACCCCTCCACTTT.

This clone appeared a few times. The chain is built from TRBV21-1 and TRBJ2-7; the table's D call, TRBD2, has no DNA check behind it. TRBV21-1 is a recognized pseudogene. The CDR3 contains 13 residues. In nucleotides, the CDR3 is TGTGCCAGCAGCCTAGCGGGGCCCTACGAGCAGTACTTC. This codes for CASSLAGPYEQYF.

Within the sample, this clone is medium-sized. Additional DNA sequences in this sample encode the identical CDR3. The CDR3 nucleotides read TGTGCCTGGAGTGTAGGCCATTTAGGCGGGAGAAACTACGAGCAGTACTTC. Translated: CAWSVGHLGGRNYEQYF. This chain uses TRBV30 with TRBJ2-7, with TRBD2 identical over 7 bases. The CDR3 consists of 17 residues. V gave up 0 bases and J gave up 3 bases; unmatched junction bases: 14. The germline V gene encodes CDR1 GTSNPN and CDR2 SVGIG (reference sequence).

The chain joins TRBV7-3 to TRBJ2-5, with D maybe TRBD2 (5 bases). The assigned J gene may be wrong: the sequence end matches TRBJ2-7 better. CDR1 is SGHTA and CDR2 is FQGTGA in the germline V gene. CDR3 length: 14 amino acids. The CDR3 bases are TGTGCCAGCAGCCCCCGCGGGTCCCTTTCCGAGCAGTACTTC. It yields the protein CASSPRGSLSEQYF.

The rearrangement links TRBV6-5 to TRBJ1-5; the D is unclear. V was pared by 5 bases and J by 0 bases, with 8 bases between. The germline V gene encodes CDR1 MNHEY and CDR2 SVGAGI. The CDR3 runs 14 residues. Here the CDR3 reads CASSEQDSNQPQHF. CDR3 bases: TGTGCCAGCAGTGAGCAGGATAGCAATCAGCCCCAGCATTTT.

The V and J genes are TRBV7-9 and TRBJ2-7; 8 bases align to TRBD1. The length of the CDR3 is 17 residues. The germline V gene encodes CDR1 SEHNR and CDR2 FQNEAQ (reference sequence). The J segment lost 2 bases and the V segment lost 4 bases, leaving 13 bases of the junction unmatched. CDR3 in DNA: TGTGCCAGCAGCTCCCGCTCAGGGGGCTTATTCCCCTACGAGCAGTACTTC. Its protein is CASSSRSGGLFPYEQYF.

The chain is built from TRBV7-2 and TRBJ2-1; TRBD1 matches at 9 bases. CDR3 length: 16 residues. Germline CDR1 is SGHTA and CDR2 is FQGNSA. V lost 6 bases and J lost 0; bases outside the gene matches: 6. As DNA, the CDR3 is TGTGCCAGCAGACAGACAGGGGGAGGCTCCTACAATGAGCAGTTCTTC. It specifies CASRQTGGGSYNEQFF.

This chain links TRBV10-2 with TRBJ1-2; D unresolved. The germline CDR1 and CDR2 sequences are WSHSY and SAAADI. The germline V and J ends were trimmed by 4 bases and 0 bases, with 21 bases remaining between them. The CDR3 totals 18 residues. CDR3 in DNA: TGCGCCAGCAGTGGAACAGACCACAGCCCCCGAGCTAACTATGGCTACACCTTC. Amino acid sequence: CASSGTDHSPRANYGYTF.

This clone is medium-sized in the sample. This rearrangement joins TRBV5-1 to TRBJ1-1; tentative D call: TRBD1 (5 bases). CDR3 length: 14 residues. V lost 0 bases to trimming and J lost 1 base, with 7 bases between them. Per the germline V gene, CDR1 is SGHRS and CDR2 is YFSETQ. CDR3 nucleotide sequence: TGCGCCAGCAGCTTGGACAGGCCGAACACTGAAGCTTTCTTT. It codes for CASSLDRPNTEAFF.

The chain has TRBV11-2 and TRBJ1-1; D may be TRBD1 (6 bases). V was pared by 1 base and J by 4 bases, with 13 bases between. Germline assignment: CDR1 SGHAT and CDR2 FQNNGV. This CDR3 region has 15 residues. The CDR3 here is CASSLVSGAFTEAFF. In DNA form, the CDR3 reads TGTGCCAGCAGCTTAGTTTCGGGGGCGTTCACTGAAGCTTTCTTT.

The chain couples TRBV28 to TRBJ2-7; TRBD1 matches at 9 bases. The CDR3 runs 15 residues. CDR1 is MDHEN, CDR2 SYDVKM, per germline. V trimming: 5 bases; J trimming: 5 bases; junction bases outside the gene matches: 10. CDR3 loop: CASSPTGGGRNEQYF. The CDR3 DNA follows: TGTGCCAGCAGTCCCACAGGGGGCGGTCGAAACGAGCAGTACTTC. The variable domain in full, completed from reference TRBV28 and TRBJ2-7, reads DVKVTQSSRYLVKRTGEKVFLECVQDMDHENMFWYRQDPGLGLRLIYFSYDVKMKEKGDIPEGYSVSREKKERFSLILESASTNQTSMYLCASSPTGGGRNEQYFGPGTRLTVT.

The chain employs TRBV6-6 and TRBJ2-1; the D gene is possibly TRBD2 (7 bases). The germline CDR1 and CDR2 sequences are MNHNY and SVGAGI (reference sequence). With 6 bases removed from V and 0 bases from J, the gap between germline ends came to 12 bases. The CDR3 is 15 residues long. The CDR3 DNA reads TGTGCCAGCAGGAAGGGGGGGAGCTCCTACAATGAGCAGTTCTTC. This encodes CASRKGGSSYNEQFF.

This clone turned up a few times. This sequence joins TRBV7-6 and TRBJ2-5; TRBD2 matches at 7 bases. V trimming: 6 bases; J trimming: 5 bases; junction bases outside the gene matches: 9. The CDR3 runs to 14 residues. Germline-derived CDR1 and CDR2 are SGHVS and FNYEAQ. The CDR3 DNA is TGTGCCAGCAGGCCGGTGGGAGGGCTGGAGACCCAGTACTTC. It is translated as CASRPVGGLETQYF.

V gene TRBV27 combines with J gene TRBJ1-2; TRBD1 might be the D (6 bases). V lost 4 bases and J lost 5, with 20 bases in between. Germline values: CDR1 MNHEY, CDR2 SMNVEV (reference sequence). The CDR3 covers 16 residues. The CDR3 coding sequence is TGTGCCAGCAGTTGGGGACCGCTAGGGGGTCGGTATGGCTACACCTTC. Amino acid sequence: CASSWGPLGGRYGYTF.

The chain employs TRBV6-1 and TRBJ1-2, with TRBD1 as a possible D gene (5 bases). The CDR3 covers 15 residues. V lost 2 bases and J 8 bases, leaving 18 bases between the germline ends. The germline CDR1 and CDR2 sequences are MNHNS and SASEGT. The CDR3 DNA sequence: TGTGCCAGCAGTGAAAGACTAGGGACTCGGGGCGGCTACACCTTC. Protein sequence: CASSERLGTRGGYTF.

This chain connects TRBV7-2 to TRBJ2-7; D unclear. The CDR3 spans 13 residues. Trimming shortened V by 7 bases and J by 2 bases, and 12 bases separated the two germline ends. Germline V gene sequence: CDR1 SGHTA, CDR2 FQGNSA. CDR3 protein: CASNPTGPYEQYF. The CDR3, as DNA: TGTGCCAGCAACCCAACTGGACCCTACGAGCAGTACTTC.

This clone has a handful of counts. The chain combines TRBV10-3 with TRBJ2-5; D remains unclear. Deletions cut 3 bases from V and 1 base from J, with 6 bases between. The CDR3 contains 13 residues. The germline gives CDR1 ENHRY, CDR2 SYGVKD. The CDR3 nucleotides read TGTGCCATCAGTGAACGTGCCCAAGAGACCCAGTACTTC. Amino acids: CAISERAQETQYF.

The V call is TRBV6-1, the J call TRBJ2-7; D not certain. The CDR3 is made up of 15 amino acids. Germline lookup yields CDR1 MNHNS and CDR2 SASEGT. Trimming cost V 2 bases and J 1 base, with 12 bases left between them. The CDR3 protein is CASSELGISSYEQYF. In nucleotides, the CDR3 is TGTGCCAGCAGTGAATTGGGCATTTCTTCCTACGAGCAGTACTTC.